This entry concerns a single T cell receptor (beta chain). This specimen comes from a study of T cell responses to AZD1222 COVID-19 vaccine. The data were produced by immunoSEQ multiplex PCR, yet TCRdb's version contains in-frame clones alone and is incomplete. The repertoire holds about 110,000 clones, with 70% to 90% as singletons. Trimming removed 4 bases from V and 5 bases from J, with 10 bases in between. CDR1 and CDR2 from the germline V gene are LGHNA and YNFKEQ. CDR3 length: 13 amino acids. J is TRBJ2-3 and V is TRBV4-2; D possibly uses TRBD1 or TRBD2 (5 bases each). Source: peripheral blood, taken on day 0 of AZD1222 vaccination. The clonotype comes from an adult in good health. The CDR3 protein is CASSLTGLDTQYF. In nucleotides, the CDR3 is TGTGCCAGCAGCCTTACGGGGCTAGATACGCAGTATTTT.